Reported below is one TCR beta chain. Its antigen is still unknown. This sample stems from a study of blood T cells in healthy people across ages. The donors, all healthy, were Caucasians living in Russia, aged roughly 6 to 90. A second PCR, run for about 6 to 11 cycles, used a sample-barcoded 5' primer plus a J-beta primer mix. TCRdb redid the calling of the 5' RACE reads with MiXCR, one entry per CDR3 protein. The repertoire consists of about 570,000 distinct CDR3 sequences, with 27% occurring once and the leading ten covering approximately 17%. From germline, CDR1 is SGHTA and CDR2 FQGNSA. V was clipped by 5 bases and J by 7 bases, with 11 bases between them. The CDR3 extends over 12 amino acids. Study-wide findings and caveats: Higher diversity and more naive CD4+ cells were features of long-lived donors, compared to aged donors. As naive T cell percentage varied, TCR beta diversity correlated strongly with it.

Sequencing used blood. This chain connects TRBV7-2 to TRBJ1-2, with D possibly being TRBD1 (5 bases). The TCR was taken from a woman aged 70 to 79 in good health. CDR3 loop: CASSKGTAGYTF. CDR3 nucleotide sequence: TGTGCCAGCAGCAAAGGGACGGCTGGCTACACCTTC.